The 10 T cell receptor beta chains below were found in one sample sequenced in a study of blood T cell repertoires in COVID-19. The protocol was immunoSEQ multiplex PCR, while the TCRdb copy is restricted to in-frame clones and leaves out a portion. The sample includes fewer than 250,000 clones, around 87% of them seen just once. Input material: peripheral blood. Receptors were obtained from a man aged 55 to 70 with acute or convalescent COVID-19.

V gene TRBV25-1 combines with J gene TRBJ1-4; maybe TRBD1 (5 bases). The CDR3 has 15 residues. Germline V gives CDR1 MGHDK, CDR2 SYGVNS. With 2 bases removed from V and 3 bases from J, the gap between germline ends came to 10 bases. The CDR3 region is CASSEGGVANEKLFF. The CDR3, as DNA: TGTGCCAGCAGTGAAGGGGGGGTCGCTAATGAAAAACTGTTTTTT.

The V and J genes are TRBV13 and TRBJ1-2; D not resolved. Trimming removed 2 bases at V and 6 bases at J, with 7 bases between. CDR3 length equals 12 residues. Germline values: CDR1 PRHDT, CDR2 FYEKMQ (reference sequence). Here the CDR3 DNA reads TGTGCCAGCAGCTTATTCGCGAATGGCTACACCTTC. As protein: CASSLFANGYTF.

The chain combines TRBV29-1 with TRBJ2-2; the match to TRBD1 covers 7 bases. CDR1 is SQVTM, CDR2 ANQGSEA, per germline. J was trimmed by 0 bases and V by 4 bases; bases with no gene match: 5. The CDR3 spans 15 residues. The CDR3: CSVGVGGANTGELFF. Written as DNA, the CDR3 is TGCAGCGTTGGAGTAGGGGGCGCGAACACCGGGGAGCTGTTTTTT.

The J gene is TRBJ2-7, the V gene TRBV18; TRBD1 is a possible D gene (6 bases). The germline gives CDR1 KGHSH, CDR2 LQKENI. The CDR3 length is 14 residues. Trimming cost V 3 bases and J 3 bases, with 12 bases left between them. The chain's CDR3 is CASSPSRTDYEQYF. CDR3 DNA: TGTGCCAGCTCACCCTCCAGGACAGACTACGAGCAGTACTTC.

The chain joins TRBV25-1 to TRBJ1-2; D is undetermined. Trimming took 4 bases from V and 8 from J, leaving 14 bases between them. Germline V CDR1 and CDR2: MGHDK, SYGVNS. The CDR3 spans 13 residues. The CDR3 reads CASSASPRGGYTF. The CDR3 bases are TGTGCCAGCAGTGCAAGCCCCCGAGGCGGCTACACCTTC.

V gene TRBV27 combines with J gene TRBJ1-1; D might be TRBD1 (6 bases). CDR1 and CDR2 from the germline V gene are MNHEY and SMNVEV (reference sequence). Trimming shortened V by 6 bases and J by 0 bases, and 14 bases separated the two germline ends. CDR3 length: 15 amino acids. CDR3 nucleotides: TGTGCCAGCAGCGAATCACCAGGGGTGAACACTGAAGCTTTCTTT. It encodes CASSESPGVNTEAFF.

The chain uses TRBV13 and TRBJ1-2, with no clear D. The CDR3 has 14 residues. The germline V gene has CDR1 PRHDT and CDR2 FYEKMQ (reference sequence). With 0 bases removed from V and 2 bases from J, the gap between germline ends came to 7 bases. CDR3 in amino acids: CASSLGRYNYGYTF. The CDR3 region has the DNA TGTGCCAGCAGCTTAGGGCGGTACAACTATGGCTACACCTTC. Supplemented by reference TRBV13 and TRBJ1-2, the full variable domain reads AAGVIQSPRHLIKEKRETATLKCYPIPRHDTVYWYQQGPGQDPQFLISFYEKMQSDKGSIPDRFSAQQFSDYHSELNMSSLELGDSALYFCASSLGRYNYGYTFGSGTRLTVV.

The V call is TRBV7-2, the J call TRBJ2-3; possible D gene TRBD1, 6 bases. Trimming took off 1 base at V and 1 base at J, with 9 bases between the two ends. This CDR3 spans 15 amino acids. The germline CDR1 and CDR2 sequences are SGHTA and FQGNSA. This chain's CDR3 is CASSLDRVGTDTQYF. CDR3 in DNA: TGTGCCAGCAGCTTAGACAGGGTGGGCACAGATACGCAGTATTTT.

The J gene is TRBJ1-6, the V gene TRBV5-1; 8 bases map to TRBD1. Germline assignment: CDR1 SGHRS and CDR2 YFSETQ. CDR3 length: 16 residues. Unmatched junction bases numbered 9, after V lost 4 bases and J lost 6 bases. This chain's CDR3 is CASSTDGQGVNSPLHF. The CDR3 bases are TGCGCCAGCAGCACCGATGGACAGGGCGTTAATTCACCCCTCCACTTT.

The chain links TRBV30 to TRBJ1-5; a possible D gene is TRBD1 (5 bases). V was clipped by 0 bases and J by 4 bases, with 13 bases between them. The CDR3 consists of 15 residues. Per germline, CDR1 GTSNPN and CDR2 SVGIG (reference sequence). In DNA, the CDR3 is TGTGCCTGGAGTGTAGGGGCAGAGTATAATCAGCCCCAGCATTTT. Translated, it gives CAWSVGAEYNQPQHF.